This paragraph reports one TCR beta chain. The antigen remains undetermined. With 0 bases removed from V and 7 bases from J, the gap between germline ends came to 7 bases. The CDR3 is 12 residues long. Germline V gene lookup returns CDR1 MNHNY and CDR2 SVGAGI (reference sequence). The data originate from a study of cytomegalovirus exposure and HLA in healthy donors. Study outcomes and limitations: In the analysis, some V segments, TRBV6-2 and TRBV6-3 included, were excluded as indistinguishable.

13 Jbeta primers and 60 Vbeta primers were used for the PCR. Sequencing used immunoSEQ multiplex PCR; TCRdb keeps in-frame clones, though not all of them. This table lists about 70,000 clones. The chain combines TRBV6-6 with TRBJ2-7; D might be TRBD1 (5 bases). The material sequenced was PBMCs. This sequence originates from a female donor in good health and CMV-seropositive. The CDR3 here is CASSYSHREQYF. The CDR3 coding sequence is TGTGCCAGCAGTTACTCGCACAGGGAGCAGTACTTC.